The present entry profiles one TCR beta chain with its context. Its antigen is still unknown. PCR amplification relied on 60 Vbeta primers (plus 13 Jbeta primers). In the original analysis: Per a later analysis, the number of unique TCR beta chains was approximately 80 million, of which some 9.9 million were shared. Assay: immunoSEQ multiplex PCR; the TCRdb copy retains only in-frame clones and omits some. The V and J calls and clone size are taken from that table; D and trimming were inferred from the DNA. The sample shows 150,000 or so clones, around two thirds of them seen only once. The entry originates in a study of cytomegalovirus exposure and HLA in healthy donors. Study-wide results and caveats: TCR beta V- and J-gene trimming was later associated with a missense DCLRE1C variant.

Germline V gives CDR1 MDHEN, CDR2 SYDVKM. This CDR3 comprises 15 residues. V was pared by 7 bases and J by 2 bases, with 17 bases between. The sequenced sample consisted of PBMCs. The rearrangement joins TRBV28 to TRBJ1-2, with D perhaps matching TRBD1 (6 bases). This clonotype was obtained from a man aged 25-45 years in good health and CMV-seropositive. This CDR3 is CASTPSGQGNYGYTF. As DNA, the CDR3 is TGTGCCAGCACCCCCTCAGGGCAGGGGAACTATGGCTACACCTTC.